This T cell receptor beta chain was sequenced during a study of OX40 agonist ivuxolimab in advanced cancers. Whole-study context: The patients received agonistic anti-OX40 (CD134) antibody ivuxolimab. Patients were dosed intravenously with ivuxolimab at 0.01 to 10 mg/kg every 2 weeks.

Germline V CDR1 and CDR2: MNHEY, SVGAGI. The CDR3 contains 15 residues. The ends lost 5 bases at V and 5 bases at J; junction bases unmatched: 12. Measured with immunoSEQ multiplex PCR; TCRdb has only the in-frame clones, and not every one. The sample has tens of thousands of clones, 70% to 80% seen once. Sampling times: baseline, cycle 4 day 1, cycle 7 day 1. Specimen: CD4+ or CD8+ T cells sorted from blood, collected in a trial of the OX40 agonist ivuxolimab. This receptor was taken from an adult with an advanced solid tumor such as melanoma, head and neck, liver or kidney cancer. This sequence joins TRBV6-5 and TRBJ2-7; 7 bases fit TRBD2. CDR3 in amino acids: CASSPGREYRNEQYF. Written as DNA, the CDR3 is TGTGCCAGCAGTCCGGGGCGGGAGTATAGAAACGAGCAGTACTTC.